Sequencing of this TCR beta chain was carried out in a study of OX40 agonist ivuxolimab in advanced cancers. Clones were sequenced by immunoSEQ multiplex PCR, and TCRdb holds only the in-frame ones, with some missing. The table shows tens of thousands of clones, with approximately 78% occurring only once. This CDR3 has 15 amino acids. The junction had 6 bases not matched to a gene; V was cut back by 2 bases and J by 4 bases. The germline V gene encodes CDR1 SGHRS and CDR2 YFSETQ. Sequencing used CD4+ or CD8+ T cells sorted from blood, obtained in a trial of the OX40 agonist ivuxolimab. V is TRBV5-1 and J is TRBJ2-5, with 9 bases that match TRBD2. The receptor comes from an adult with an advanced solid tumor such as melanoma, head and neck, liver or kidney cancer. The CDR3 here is CASSFPAGGVETQYF. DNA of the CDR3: TGCGCCAGCAGCTTCCCTGCGGGAGGGGTAGAGACCCAGTACTTC.